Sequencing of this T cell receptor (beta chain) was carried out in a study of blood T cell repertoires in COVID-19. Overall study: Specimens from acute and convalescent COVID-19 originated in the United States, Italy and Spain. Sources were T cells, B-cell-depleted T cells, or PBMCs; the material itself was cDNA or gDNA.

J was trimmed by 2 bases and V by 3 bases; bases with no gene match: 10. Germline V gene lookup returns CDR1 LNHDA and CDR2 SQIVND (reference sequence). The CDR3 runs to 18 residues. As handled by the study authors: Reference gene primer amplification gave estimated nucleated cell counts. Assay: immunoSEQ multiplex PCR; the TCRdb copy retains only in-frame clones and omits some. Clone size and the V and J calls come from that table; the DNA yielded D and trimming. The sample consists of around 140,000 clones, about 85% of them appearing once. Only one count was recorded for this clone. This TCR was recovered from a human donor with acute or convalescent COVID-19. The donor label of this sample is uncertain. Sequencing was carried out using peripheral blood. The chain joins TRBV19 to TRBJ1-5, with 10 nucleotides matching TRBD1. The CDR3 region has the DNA TGTGCCAGTAGTATTCTTCGTGACAGGGGGCGCGGCAATCAGCCCCAGCATTTT. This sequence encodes CASSILRDRGRGNQPQHF.